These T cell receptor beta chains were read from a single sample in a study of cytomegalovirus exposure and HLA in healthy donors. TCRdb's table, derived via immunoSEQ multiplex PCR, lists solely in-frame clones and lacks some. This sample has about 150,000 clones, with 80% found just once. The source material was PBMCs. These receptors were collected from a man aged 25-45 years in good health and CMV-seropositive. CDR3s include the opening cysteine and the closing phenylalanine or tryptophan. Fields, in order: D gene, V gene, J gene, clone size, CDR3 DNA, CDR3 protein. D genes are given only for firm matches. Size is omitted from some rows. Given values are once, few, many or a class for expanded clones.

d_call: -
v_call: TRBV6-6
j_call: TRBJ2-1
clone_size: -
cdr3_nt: TGTGCCAGCAGTCATAGTACGCCTGAGCAGTTCTTC
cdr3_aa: CASSHSTPEQFF

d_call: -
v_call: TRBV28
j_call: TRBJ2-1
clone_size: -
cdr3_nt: TGTGCCAGCGGGACACAGGACCCGGGCGGTAATGAGCAGTTCTTC
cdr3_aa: CASGTQDPGGNEQFF

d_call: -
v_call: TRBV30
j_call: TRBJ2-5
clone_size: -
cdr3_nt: TGTGCCTGGAGTTCGGACTATAACCAAGAGACCCAGTACTTC
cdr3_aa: CAWSSDYNQETQYF

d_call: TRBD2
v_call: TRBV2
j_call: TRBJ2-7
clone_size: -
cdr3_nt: TGTGCCAGCAGGGGGACTAGCGGCCAGATTGAGCAGTACTTC
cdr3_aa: CASRGTSGQIEQYF

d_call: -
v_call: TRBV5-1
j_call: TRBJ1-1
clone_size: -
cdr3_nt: TGCGCCAGCAGCTTGGGAGATCGGGGAAACACTGAAGCTTTCTTT
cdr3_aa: CASSLGDRGNTEAFF

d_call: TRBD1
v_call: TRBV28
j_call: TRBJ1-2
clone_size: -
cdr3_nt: TGTGCCAGCAGGACTGTGGGGACAGGCTATGGCTACACCTTC
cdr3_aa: CASRTVGTGYGYTF

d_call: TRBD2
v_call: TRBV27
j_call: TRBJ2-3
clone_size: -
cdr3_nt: TGTGCCAGCAGTTTATCGAGCGGGATGGCAGATACGCAGTATTTT
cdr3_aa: CASSLSSGMADTQYF

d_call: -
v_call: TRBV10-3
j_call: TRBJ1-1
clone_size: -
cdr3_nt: TGTGCCATCACGAAGTTTCGGGGAGTGAACACTGAAGCTTTCTTT
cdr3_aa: CAITKFRGVNTEAFF

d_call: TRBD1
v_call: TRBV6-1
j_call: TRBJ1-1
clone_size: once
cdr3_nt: TGTGCCAGCAGCGAAACTCAGGGGGCCACTGAAGCTTTCTTT
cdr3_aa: CASSETQGATEAFF

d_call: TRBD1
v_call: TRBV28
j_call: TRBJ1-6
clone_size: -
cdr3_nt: TGTGCCAGCAGTTTAGGGACAGGGGGATCACCCCTCCACTTT
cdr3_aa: CASSLGTGGSPLHF

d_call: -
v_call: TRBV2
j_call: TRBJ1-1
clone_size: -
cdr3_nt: TGTGCCAGCACTGAGGAGGGGAACACTGAAGCTTTCTTT
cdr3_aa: CASTEEGNTEAFF

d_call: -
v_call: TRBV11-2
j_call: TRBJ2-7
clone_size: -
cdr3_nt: TGTGCCAGCAGCTTAGTACAGGGACCATCCTACGAGCAGTACTTC
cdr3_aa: CASSLVQGPSYEQYF

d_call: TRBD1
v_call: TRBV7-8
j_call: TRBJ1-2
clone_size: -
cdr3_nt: TGTGCCAGCAGCGGGAACAGGGGTTTTTCTGCTGGCTACACCTTC
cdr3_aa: CASSGNRGFSAGYTF

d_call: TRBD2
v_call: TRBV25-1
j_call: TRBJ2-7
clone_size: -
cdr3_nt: TGTGCCAGCAGTGTAGGGGGACTAGCGGGAGTCTACTCCTACGAGCAGTACTTC
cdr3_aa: CASSVGGLAGVYSYEQYF

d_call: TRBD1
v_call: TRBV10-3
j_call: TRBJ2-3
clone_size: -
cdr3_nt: TGTGCCATCAGTGAGGGGGACAGGGCGACAGATACGCAGTATTTT
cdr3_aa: CAISEGDRATDTQYF

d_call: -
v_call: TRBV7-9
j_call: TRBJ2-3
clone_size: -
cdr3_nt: TGTTCCAGCAGCTTGGCGGCAGATACGCAGTATTTT
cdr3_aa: CSSSLAADTQYF

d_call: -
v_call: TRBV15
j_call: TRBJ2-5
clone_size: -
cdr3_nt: TGTGCCACCAGCAGAGATCCTAGCGAAGGGGGCGGCGAGACCCAGTACTTC
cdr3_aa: CATSRDPSEGGGETQYF

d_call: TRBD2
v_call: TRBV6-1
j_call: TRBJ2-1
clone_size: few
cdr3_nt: TGTGCCAGCAGTGACCTAGCGGGAGGGACTTACAATGAGCAGTTCTTC
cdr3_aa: CASSDLAGGTYNEQFF

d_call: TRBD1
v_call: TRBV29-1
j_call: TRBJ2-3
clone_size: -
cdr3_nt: TGCAGCGTTGCACCCGGGACAGGGACAGATACGCAGTATTTT
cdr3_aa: CSVAPGTGTDTQYF

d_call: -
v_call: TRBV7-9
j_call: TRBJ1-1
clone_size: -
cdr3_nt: TGTGCCAGCAGCCCCCCCGGGAACACTGAAGCTTTCTTT
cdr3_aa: CASSPPGNTEAFF

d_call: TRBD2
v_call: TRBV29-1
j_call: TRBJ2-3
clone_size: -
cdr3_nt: TGCAGCGTTGGGAGGCTAGCGGGATCCCCCGATACGCAGTATTTT
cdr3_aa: CSVGRLAGSPDTQYF

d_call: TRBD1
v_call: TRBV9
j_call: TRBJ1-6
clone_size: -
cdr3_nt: TGTGCCTCAGGGGGTTCCTATAATTCACCCCTCCACTTT
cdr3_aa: CASGGSYNSPLHF

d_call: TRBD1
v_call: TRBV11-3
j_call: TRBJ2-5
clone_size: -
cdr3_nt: TGTGCCAGCAGCTTAACGTCGACAGGGGCAGAGACCCAGTACTTC
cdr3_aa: CASSLTSTGAETQYF

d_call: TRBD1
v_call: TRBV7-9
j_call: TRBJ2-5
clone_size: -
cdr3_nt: TGTGCCAGCAGCTTACTGGGACAGGGGTTCCGGGAGACCCAGTACTTC
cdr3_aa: CASSLLGQGFRETQYF